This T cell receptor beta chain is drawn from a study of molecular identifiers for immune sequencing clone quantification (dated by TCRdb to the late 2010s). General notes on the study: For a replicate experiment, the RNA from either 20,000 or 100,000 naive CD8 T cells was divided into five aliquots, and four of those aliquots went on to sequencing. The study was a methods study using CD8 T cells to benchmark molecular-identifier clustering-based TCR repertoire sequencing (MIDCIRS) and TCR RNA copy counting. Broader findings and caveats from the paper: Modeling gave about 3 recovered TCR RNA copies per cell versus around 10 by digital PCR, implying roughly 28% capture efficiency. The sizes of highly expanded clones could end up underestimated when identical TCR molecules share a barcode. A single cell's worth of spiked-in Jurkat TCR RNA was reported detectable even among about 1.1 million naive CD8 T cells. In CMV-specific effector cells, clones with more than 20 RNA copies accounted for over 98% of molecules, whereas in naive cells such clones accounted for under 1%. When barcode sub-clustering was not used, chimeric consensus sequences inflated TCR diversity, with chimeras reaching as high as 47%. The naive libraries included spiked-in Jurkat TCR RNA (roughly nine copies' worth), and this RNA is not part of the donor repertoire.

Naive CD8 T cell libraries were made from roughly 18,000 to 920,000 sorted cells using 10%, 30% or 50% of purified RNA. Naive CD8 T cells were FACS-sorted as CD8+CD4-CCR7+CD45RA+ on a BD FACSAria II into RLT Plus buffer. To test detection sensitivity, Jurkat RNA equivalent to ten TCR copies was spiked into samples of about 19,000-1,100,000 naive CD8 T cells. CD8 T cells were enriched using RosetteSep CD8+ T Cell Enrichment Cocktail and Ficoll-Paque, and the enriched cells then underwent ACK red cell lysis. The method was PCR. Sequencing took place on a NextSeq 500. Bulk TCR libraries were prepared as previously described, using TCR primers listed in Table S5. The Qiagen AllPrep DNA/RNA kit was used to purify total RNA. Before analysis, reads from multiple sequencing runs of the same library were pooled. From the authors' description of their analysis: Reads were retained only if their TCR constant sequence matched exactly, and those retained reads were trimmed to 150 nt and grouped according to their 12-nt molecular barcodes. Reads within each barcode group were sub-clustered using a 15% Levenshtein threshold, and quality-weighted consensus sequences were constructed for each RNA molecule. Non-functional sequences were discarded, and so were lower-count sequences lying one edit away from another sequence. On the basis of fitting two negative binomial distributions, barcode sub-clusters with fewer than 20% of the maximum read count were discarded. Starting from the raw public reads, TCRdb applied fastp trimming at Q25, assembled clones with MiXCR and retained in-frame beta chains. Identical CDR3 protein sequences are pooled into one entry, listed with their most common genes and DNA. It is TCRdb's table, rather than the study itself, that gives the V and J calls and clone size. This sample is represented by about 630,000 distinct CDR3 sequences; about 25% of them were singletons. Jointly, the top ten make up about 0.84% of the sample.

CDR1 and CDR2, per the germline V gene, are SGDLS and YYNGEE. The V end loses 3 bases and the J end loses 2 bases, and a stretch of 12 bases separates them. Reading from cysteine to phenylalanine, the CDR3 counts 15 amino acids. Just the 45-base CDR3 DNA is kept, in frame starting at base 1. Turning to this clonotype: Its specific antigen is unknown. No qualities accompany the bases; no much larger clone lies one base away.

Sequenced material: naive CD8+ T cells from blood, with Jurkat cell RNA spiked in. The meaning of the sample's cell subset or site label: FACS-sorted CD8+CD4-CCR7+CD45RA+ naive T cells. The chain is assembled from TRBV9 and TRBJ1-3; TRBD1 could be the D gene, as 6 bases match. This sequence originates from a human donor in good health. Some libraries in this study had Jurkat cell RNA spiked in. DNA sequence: TGTGCCAGCAGCGAGGGACACTCTGCTGGAAACACCATATATTTT. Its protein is CASSEGHSAGNTIYF.